These 5 T cell receptor beta chains came from one sample sequenced in a study of cytomegalovirus exposure and HLA in healthy donors (dated by TCRdb to 2016 to 2017). Libraries came from the immunoSEQ multiplex PCR assay. The multiplex PCR relied on a mix of 60 forward primers for TCR Vbeta segments and 13 reverse primers for TCR Jbeta segments. TCRdb holds this immuneACCESS table with in-frame rearrangements only. Some clones are missing; in checked studies, unresolved V genes explain under half, and the rest has no known cause. The record for this sample contains some 130,000 clones. The leading ten clones occupy around 1.6% of the sample. Sequencing was performed on PBMCs. These receptors all stem from a woman aged 40 to 50 in good health and CMV-seropositive.

The CDR3 protein is CASSPGTGSYGYTF. CDR3 nucleotides: TGTGCCAGCTCACCCGGGACAGGGTCCTATGGCTACACCTTC. V is TRBV18 and J is TRBJ1-2, with TRBD1 matching over 9 bases. The CDR3 sequence is 14 residues long. CDR1 and CDR2 from the germline V gene are KGHSH and LQKENI. V was pared by 3 bases and J by 4 bases, with 3 bases of the junction left unmatched.

This chain uses TRBV6-5 with TRBJ2-7; 7 nucleotides agree with TRBD2. After removal of 1 base from V and 5 bases from J, the junction contained 8 bases not matched to a gene. The CDR3 length is 15 residues. In germline, CDR1 is MNHEY, CDR2 SVGAGI. The CDR3, as DNA: TGTGCCAGCAGTTACTTGGCGGGAGTGGTCAACGAGCAGTACTTC. Residues: CASSYLAGVVNEQYF.

V usage is TRBV6-1 and J usage is TRBJ1-5; 10 nucleotides line up with TRBD1. Per germline, CDR1 MNHNS and CDR2 SASEGT. The CDR3 covers 15 residues. J lost 2 bases, V lost 8 bases, and 6 bases had no gene match. The CDR3 protein is CASDRGLSGNQPQHF. In DNA, the CDR3 is TGTGCCAGCGACAGGGGGCTTTCAGGCAATCAGCCCCAGCATTTT.

The chain combines TRBV7-2 with TRBJ2-1; 10 bases fit TRBD2. Germline V gene data show CDR1 as SGHTA and CDR2 as FQGNSA. The CDR3 is 16 amino acids. The ends lost 5 bases at V and 6 bases at J; junction bases unmatched: 10. CDR3: CASSLSGRTSGNEQFF. CDR3 DNA: TGTGCCAGCAGCCTTAGCGGGAGGACCTCTGGCAATGAGCAGTTCTTC.

This chain links TRBV6-6 with TRBJ2-5, with 14 bases lining up with TRBD2. CDR1 is MNHNY and CDR2 is SVGAGI in the germline V gene (reference sequence). The CDR3 is made up of 15 amino acids. V trimming: 8 bases; J trimming: 3 bases; junction bases outside the gene matches: 5. The CDR3 nucleotides read TGTGCCAGCGTAACGGGACTAGCGGGAGAAGAGACCCAGTACTTC. It translates to CASVTGLAGEETQYF.